The rows below give T cell receptor beta chains drawn from one sample of a study of a mutant IDH1 vaccine in newly diagnosed glioma. Clones were read by immunoSEQ multiplex PCR, and TCRdb kept only the in-frame ones, dropping some. This sample has under 50,000 clones, with approximately 90% found just once. These receptors are not linked to any known antigen. Sequencing was performed on PBMCs, taken from a glioma patient whose treatment included an IDH1 peptide vaccine. Receptors were obtained from a man aged 50 or older with glioma. Both conserved end residues are part of each CDR3. A D gene is named only where the DNA matches it firmly. Clone size is shown for a subset of rows, as once, few, many or a class of expanded clone.

clone_size	cdr3_length	d_call	v_call	j_call	cdr3_nt	cdr3_aa
NA	13	NA	TRBV5-6	TRBJ1-1	TGTGCCAGCAGCTTGCAAGGGAAAGCTGAAGCTTTCTTT	CASSLQGKAEAFF
NA	14	NA	TRBV30	TRBJ1-4	TGTGCCTGGAGTGACGGTGGGGAGGAAGAAAAACTGTTTTTT	CAWSDGGEEEKLFF
NA	14	NA	TRBV10-3	TRBJ1-2	TGTGCCATCAGTGAGCAGGGAGGTAACTATGGCTACACCTTC	CAISEQGGNYGYTF
NA	14	NA	TRBV28	TRBJ1-1	TGTGCCAGCAGCCCCCAGTTCATGAACACTGAAGCTTTCTTT	CASSPQFMNTEAFF
NA	14	NA	TRBV5-1	TRBJ1-1	TGCGCCAGCAGCTTGGAGGGTGGAGTCACTGAAGCTTTCTTT	CASSLEGGVTEAFF
NA	15	NA	TRBV19	TRBJ1-4	TGTGCCAGTAGTCCCGGCGGGGGGCGAGGTGAAAAACTGTTTTTT	CASSPGGGRGEKLFF
NA	15	NA	TRBV2	TRBJ1-2	TGTGCCAGCATTTCGTTTCAGGGAAGCAGCTATGGCTACACCTTC	CASISFQGSSYGYTF
NA	16	NA	TRBV30	TRBJ2-4	TGTGCCTGGAGTCGTGGTCGGGGCTCGACCAAAAACATTCAGTACTTC	CAWSRGRGSTKNIQYF
NA	12	TRBD2	TRBV6-5	TRBJ2-5	TGTGCCATCGGTGGGGGGGAAGAGACCCAGTACTTC	CAIGGGEETQYF
NA	15	TRBD1	TRBV4-2	TRBJ2-7	TGTGCCAGCAGCCGGACCGGGACAGGGGGCTCCGAGCAGTACTTC	CASSRTGTGGSEQYF
NA	16	TRBD2	TRBV9	TRBJ2-5	TGTGCCAGCAGCGTAGAGGCTAGCGGGGTGCGAGAGACCCAGTACTTC	CASSVEASGVRETQYF
NA	14	NA	TRBV30	TRBJ1-3	TGTGCCTGGAAGGTGGGGGGATCTGGAAACACCATATATTTT	CAWKVGGSGNTIYF
NA	15	NA	TRBV4-3	TRBJ1-2	TGCGCCAGCAGCCGGACGGACACTAGAAACTATGGCTACACCTTC	CASSRTDTRNYGYTF
NA	15	NA	TRBV28	TRBJ2-5	TGTGCCAGCAGTCCGAGTGGGGAGGTCCAAGAGACCCAGTACTTC	CASSPSGEVQETQYF
NA	15	NA	TRBV27	TRBJ2-7	TGTGCCAGCTCTTCGTCCGGACAACCTACCTACGAGCAGTACTTC	CASSSSGQPTYEQYF
NA	14	NA	TRBV7-2	TRBJ1-1	TGTGCCAGCAGCTTAGCTTCAGAAATGACTGAAGCTTTCTTT	CASSLASEMTEAFF
NA	13	TRBD1	TRBV7-9	TRBJ1-2	TGTGCCAGCAGGGACAGGACAAACTATGGCTACACCTTC	CASRDRTNYGYTF
NA	17	TRBD2	TRBV7-2	TRBJ2-5	TGTGCCAGCAGCTGGGGACTAGCGGGGGCGGTGGAAGAGACCCAGTACTTC	CASSWGLAGAVEETQYF
NA	15	NA	TRBV4-3	TRBJ2-7	TGCGCCAGCAGCCAGGGAACTGGAAGCTCCTACGAGCAGTACTTC	CASSQGTGSSYEQYF
NA	14	NA	TRBV7-3	TRBJ1-1	TGTGCCAGCAGCTCAGATACTAGGGGCACTGAAGCTTTCTTT	CASSSDTRGTEAFF
once	14	NA	TRBV6-6	TRBJ1-5	TGTGCCAGCAGTTACGGCCGGACAAATCAGCCCCAGCATTTT	CASSYGRTNQPQHF
once	14	NA	TRBV30	TRBJ1-2	TGTGCCTGGAGTGGGGACGGCGGGAACTATGGCTACACCTTC	CAWSGDGGNYGYTF
NA	14	NA	TRBV9	TRBJ2-7	TGTGCCAGCAGCGTAGGGGAAGGGTCGTACGAGCAGTACTTC	CASSVGEGSYEQYF
NA	15	NA	TRBV13	TRBJ2-3	TGTGCCAGCAGCCCGATCTGGGGGGACACAGATACGCAGTATTTT	CASSPIWGDTDTQYF
NA	17	NA	TRBV4-1	TRBJ2-1	TGCGCCAGCAGCGAGGACATCTTCTTGGGCTCCTACAATGAGCAGTTCTTC	CASSEDIFLGSYNEQFF
NA	15	TRBD1	TRBV4-1	TRBJ2-7	TGCGCCAGCAGCCAAATACAGGGGGTCTCTTACGAGCAGTACTTC	CASSQIQGVSYEQYF
NA	15	NA	TRBV6-5	TRBJ2-7	TGTGCCAGCAGTTACTCGACAGCTCCTTCCTACGAGCAGTACTTC	CASSYSTAPSYEQYF
NA	14	TRBD1	TRBV4-2	TRBJ1-1	TGTGCCAGCAACCAACAGGGGTTAAGCACTGAAGCTTTCTTT	CASNQQGLSTEAFF
NA	15	NA	TRBV6-5	TRBJ1-1	TGTGCCAGCAGTGTCGGAACAGGGTCGAGCACTGAAGCTTTCTTT	CASSVGTGSSTEAFF
NA	15	TRBD1	TRBV10-3	TRBJ1-2	TGTGCCATCAGTGAGTCGGGACAGCTAAGGGTTGGCTACACCTTC	CAISESGQLRVGYTF
NA	14	NA	TRBV30	TRBJ2-5	TGTGCCTGGAGTGTTGGGGGCGGAGAGGGGACCCAGTACTTC	CAWSVGGGEGTQYF
NA	15	NA	TRBV2	TRBJ2-7	TGTGCCAGCAGTGAATATCCGAGACAGAGCTACGAGCAGTACTTC	CASSEYPRQSYEQYF
once	17	TRBD1	TRBV5-6	TRBJ1-1	TGTGCCAGCAGCTTGATACAACAGGGGAACATGAACACTGAAGCTTTCTTT	CASSLIQQGNMNTEAFF